The next 27 T cell receptor beta chains were all read from a single sample in a study of T cell responses to AZD1222 COVID-19 vaccine. The data were produced by immunoSEQ multiplex PCR, yet TCRdb's version contains in-frame clones alone and is incomplete. Counted here are 100,000 to 150,000 clones, about 90% occurring once; the ten biggest clones make up roughly 5.7%. This specimen was peripheral blood, taken on day 0 of AZD1222 vaccination. These receptors were taken from an adult in good health.

The J gene is TRBJ2-7, the V gene TRBV9, with D perhaps TRBD1 (6 bases). CDR3 size: 16 residues. The V gene lost 4 bases and the J gene lost 0 bases, with 17 bases spanning the gap. Germline CDR1 SGDLS, CDR2 YYNGEE. The CDR3 region is CASSRSRTDFSYEQYF. Here the CDR3 DNA reads TGTGCCAGCAGCCGCTCCCGGACAGACTTCTCCTACGAGCAGTACTTC.

In its sample, this clone was seen once. V and J are TRBV19 and TRBJ1-5, with D unclear. CDR3 length: 15 amino acids. V lost 7 bases to trimming and J lost 4 bases, with 17 bases between them. Germline V CDR1 and CDR2: LNHDA, SQIVND (reference sequence). CDR3: CASKGLAGKNQPQHF. DNA of the CDR3: TGTGCCAGTAAAGGTCTTGCAGGAAAAAATCAGCCCCAGCATTTT. Variable domain in full (rest from reference TRBV19 and TRBJ1-5): DGGITQSPKYLFRKEGQNVTLSCEQNLNHDAMYWYRQDPGQGLRLIYYSQIVNDFQKGDIAEGYSVSREKKESFPLTVTSAQKNPTAFYLCASKGLAGKNQPQHFGDGTRLSIL.

Remarks on this clone: Mismatch with germline at one junction end may stem from a read error. V gene TRBV6-1 combines with J gene TRBJ1-1; D unresolved. Germline CDR1 MNHNS, CDR2 SASEGT. This CDR3 contains 12 residues. The CDR3 loop is CASSKANTEAFF. Here the CDR3 DNA reads TGTGCCAGCAGTAAAGCGAACACTGAAGCTTTCTTT.

The chain links TRBV10-1 to TRBJ2-3; D may be TRBD1 or TRBD2 (5 bases each). This CDR3 region has 15 residues. Trimming shortened V by 5 bases and J by 2 bases, and 14 bases separated the two germline ends. Germline values: CDR1 WNHNN, CDR2 SYGVQD (reference sequence). This CDR3 is CASSPGTAHTDTQYF. CDR3 nucleotides: TGCGCCAGCAGTCCCGGGACCGCTCACACAGATACGCAGTATTTT.

The chain has TRBV30 and TRBJ1-5; D perhaps matches TRBD1 (6 bases). The CDR3 is 15 amino acids. Germline V gives CDR1 GTSNPN, CDR2 SVGIG (reference sequence). Trimming pared 5 bases from V and 0 bases from J, leaving 14 bases between. The CDR3 region is CAWGGARNSNQPQHF. As DNA, the CDR3 is TGTGCCTGGGGGGGGGCACGAAATAGCAATCAGCCCCAGCATTTT. The variable domain in full, with the rest retrieved from reference TRBV30 and TRBJ1-5, is SQTIHQWPATLVQPVGSPLSLECTVEGTSNPNLYWYRQAAGRGLQLLFYSVGIGQISSEVPQNLSASRPQDRQFILSSKKLLLSDSGFYLCAWGGARNSNQPQHFGDGTRLSIL.

The chain uses TRBV7-8 and TRBJ1-1; D gene unclear. There are 15 residues in the CDR3. With 5 bases removed from V and 0 bases from J, the gap between germline ends came to 13 bases. Germline V gene data show CDR1 as SGHVS and CDR2 as FQNEAQ. The chain's CDR3 is CASSGERRVNTEAFF. In DNA form, the CDR3 reads TGTGCCAGCAGCGGGGAGAGGAGGGTGAACACTGAAGCTTTCTTT.

This sequence joins TRBV28 and TRBJ2-7; D is uncertain. The CDR3 has 12 amino acids. Trimming shortened V by 6 bases and J by 4 bases, and 10 bases separated the two germline ends. Per the germline V gene, CDR1 is MDHEN and CDR2 is SYDVKM. The CDR3 protein is CASSPPLYEQYF. CDR3 DNA: TGTGCCAGCAGCCCCCCCCTTTACGAGCAGTACTTC.

The sample holds a few counts of this clone. J is TRBJ2-1 and V is TRBV6-6, with 11 bases that match TRBD2. Germline assignment: CDR1 MNHNY and CDR2 SVGAGI (reference sequence). V was pared by 5 bases and J by 3 bases, with 9 bases of the junction left unmatched. The CDR3 is 17 amino acids. Here the CDR3 reads CASSPGLAVYLYNEQFF. For the CDR3, the DNA is TGTGCCAGCAGTCCGGGACTAGCGGTGTACCTCTACAATGAGCAGTTCTTC.

This chain joins TRBV9 and TRBJ1-3; D gene ambiguous. The V gene's germline CDR1 is SGDLS and CDR2 YYNGEE. This CDR3 region has 15 residues. Trimming pared 0 bases from V and 1 base from J, leaving 8 bases between. CDR3 nucleotides: TGTGCCAGCAGCGTAGAACGAGGTTCTGGAAACACCATATATTTT. Translation: CASSVERGSGNTIYF.

The gene calls are TRBV29-1 and TRBJ1-2, with no clear D. Germline assignment: CDR1 SQVTM and CDR2 ANQGSEA. The CDR3 has 10 residues. V was trimmed by 6 bases and J by 7 bases, leaving 9 bases between them. As DNA, the CDR3 is TGCAGCGTCCGACTGAGTGGCTACACCTTC. It codes for CSVRLSGYTF.

V usage is TRBV30 and J usage is TRBJ1-4; 8 positions agree with TRBD1. Germline loops: CDR1 GTSNPN, CDR2 SVGIG (reference sequence). Trimming took 2 bases from V and 10 from J; bases not matched to a gene: 6. This CDR3 is 13 amino acids long. The CDR3 loop is CAWSTGGQGKLFF. The DNA for the CDR3 is TGTGCCTGGAGTACAGGGGGGCAGGGAAAACTGTTTTTT.

The chain combines TRBV5-1 with TRBJ1-6, with 7 positions matching TRBD1. This CDR3 has 16 amino acids. Looked up from germline, CDR1 is SGHRS and CDR2 is YFSETQ. V dropped 0 bases and J dropped 6; count of bases not matched to a gene: 6. CDR3 loop: CASSLAPDRLNSPLHF. The CDR3 region has the DNA TGCGCCAGCAGCTTGGCTCCGGACAGGCTTAATTCACCCCTCCACTTT. The whole variable domain, remainder taken from reference TRBV5-1 and TRBJ1-6, is KAGVTQTPRYLIKTRGQQVTLSCSPISGHRSVSWYQQTPGQGLQFLFEYFSETQRNKGNFPGRFSGRQFSNSRSEMNVSTLELGDSALYLCASSLAPDRLNSPLHFGNGTRLTVT.

The rearrangement uses TRBV2 and TRBJ2-3, with D uncertain. CDR3 length: 14 residues. Germline V gene data show CDR1 as SNHLY and CDR2 as FYNNEI. V lost 3 bases to trimming and J lost 2 bases, with 9 bases between them. The CDR3 DNA is TGTGCCAGCAGTGATTGGGCTGCCACAGATACGCAGTATTTT. Translating gives CASSDWAATDTQYF.

The CDR3 loop is CASNSGVWADTQYF. The CDR3 DNA follows: TGTGCCAGCAATTCAGGGGTTTGGGCCGATACGCAGTATTTT. This chain links TRBV27 with TRBJ2-3; TRBD1 might be the D (6 bases). The CDR3 totals 14 residues. CDR1 MNHEY and CDR2 SMNVEV come from the germline V gene (reference sequence). V was cut by 7 bases and J by 6 bases, with 17 bases left in between.

This chain joins TRBV6-5 and TRBJ2-7; D is uncertain. CDR3 length: 14 residues. The V end lost 0 bases, the J end lost 1 base, and 7 bases lay between the germline ends. Germline assignment: CDR1 MNHEY and CDR2 SVGAGI. DNA for the CDR3: TGTGCCAGCAGTTACTCGGGTGGGTCCTACGAGCAGTACTTC. Its translation: CASSYSGGSYEQYF.

The chain uses TRBV4-2 and TRBJ2-1; D is uncertain. V lost 8 bases to trimming and J lost 4 bases, with 12 bases between them. There are 13 residues in the CDR3. CDR1 and CDR2 (germline): LGHNA, YNFKEQ. The CDR3 loop is CASAEAPYNEQFF. The CDR3 DNA reads as TGTGCCAGCGCCGAGGCCCCTTACAATGAGCAGTTCTTC.

The rearrangement uses TRBV4-2 and TRBJ1-1, with D hard to call. The CDR3 consists of 12 residues. Trimming cost V 3 bases and J 5 bases, with 7 bases left between them. Looked up from germline, CDR1 is LGHNA and CDR2 is YNFKEQ. Here the CDR3 DNA reads TGTGCCAGCAGCCACTGGGGAACTGAAGCTTTCTTT. Protein product: CASSHWGTEAFF.

This clone is a singleton in its sample. This chain joins TRBV6-5 and TRBJ1-2, with D possibly TRBD1 on 6 matching bases. V was cut by 10 bases and J by 4 bases, with 16 bases left in between. The germline gives CDR1 MNHEY, CDR2 SVGAGI. This CDR3 comprises 13 residues. The CDR3 DNA is TGTGCCATCTCTCCCGGGGGGGCCTATGGCTACACCTTC. Residues: CAISPGGAYGYTF.

CDR3: CASSLTHGIQETQYF. CDR3 nucleotide sequence: TGTGCCAGCAGCTTAACGCACGGGATCCAAGAGACCCAGTACTTC. The J gene is TRBJ2-5, the V gene TRBV7-3; the D gene is possibly TRBD2 (5 bases). The V end lost 0 bases, the J end lost 1 base, and 9 bases lay between the germline ends. CDR3 length: 15 residues. Germline V CDR1 and CDR2: SGHTA, FQGTGA.

V and J are TRBV27 and TRBJ1-6; D perhaps matches TRBD1 (5 bases). V was cut by 3 bases and J by 7 bases, with 10 bases left in between. The CDR3 runs 14 residues. Germline CDR1 is MNHEY and CDR2 is SMNVEV (reference sequence). In nucleotides, the CDR3 is TGTGCCAGCAGTTTTCGGGGGAGGAATTCACCCCTCCACTTT. Translated, it gives CASSFRGRNSPLHF.

The rearrangement links TRBV5-1 to TRBJ1-1; D remains unclear. Germline-derived CDR1 and CDR2 are SGHRS and YFSETQ. The CDR3 runs to 14 residues. V lost 1 base, J lost 6 bases, and 13 bases lay in between. The CDR3: CASSLNTGGAEAFF. The CDR3 coding sequence is TGCGCCAGCAGCTTGAATACGGGAGGTGCTGAAGCTTTCTTT. Supplemented by reference TRBV5-1 and TRBJ1-1, the full variable domain reads KAGVTQTPRYLIKTRGQQVTLSCSPISGHRSVSWYQQTPGQGLQFLFEYFSETQRNKGNFPGRFSGRQFSNSRSEMNVSTLELGDSALYLCASSLNTGGAEAFFGQGTRLTVV.

CDR3 residues: CASSSPGLSQNEQFF. The DNA for the CDR3 is TGTGCCAGCAGCTCCCCGGGACTTAGCCAGAATGAGCAGTTCTTC. The rearrangement uses TRBV7-9 and TRBJ2-1, with D perhaps matching TRBD2 (6 bases). The CDR3 sequence is 15 residues long. Germline values: CDR1 SEHNR, CDR2 FQNEAQ (reference sequence). The V end was cut by 4 bases, the J end by 7 bases, with 17 bases between.

The chain is built from TRBV21-1 and TRBJ2-1; TRBD2, the D gene given by the table, was not confirmed from the DNA. TRBV21-1 counts as a pseudogene. CDR3 length: 16 amino acids. The CDR3 DNA follows: TGTGCCAGCAGCAACGCGGGAGAGGGCTCCTACAATGAGCAGTTCTTC. Translation: CASSNAGEGSYNEQFF.

This clone occurred once. The rearrangement joins TRBV10-2 to TRBJ1-6; possible D gene TRBD1, 5 bases. The CDR3 contains 14 residues. The germline V and J ends were trimmed by 6 bases and 8 bases, with 14 bases remaining between them. Germline V gene data show CDR1 as WSHSY and CDR2 as SAAADI. CDR3 amino acids: CASRGTSSHSPLHF. CDR3 bases: TGCGCCAGCAGAGGGACTTCGAGCCATTCACCCCTCCACTTT.

The CDR3 region is CASSIMGTEHYSNQPQHF. DNA for the CDR3: TGTGCCAGTAGTATAATGGGGACAGAGCATTATAGCAATCAGCCCCAGCATTTT. The chain employs TRBV19 and TRBJ1-5, with TRBD1 identical over 7 bases. This CDR3 region has 18 residues. The ends lost 2 bases at V and 0 bases at J; junction bases unmatched: 10. CDR1 is LNHDA and CDR2 is SQIVND in the germline V gene (reference sequence).

This clone was recorded once. The chain combines TRBV5-1 with TRBJ2-7; 9 nucleotides line up with TRBD1. Per the germline V gene, CDR1 is SGHRS and CDR2 is YFSETQ. J was trimmed by 7 bases and V by 4 bases; bases with no gene match: 6. This CDR3 comprises 13 residues. The CDR3 nucleotides are TGCGCCAGCAGCCTAGACGGGACAGGGGAGCAGTACTTC. This translates into CASSLDGTGEQYF.

The chain joins TRBV4-2 to TRBJ1-2; D perhaps matches TRBD1 (5 bases). Germline loops: CDR1 LGHNA, CDR2 YNFKEQ. The length of the CDR3 is 15 residues. V lost 7 bases to trimming and J lost 0 bases, with 15 bases between them. CDR3 DNA sequence: TGTGCCAGCACCAAAGGGGACCCTACTAACTATGGCTACACCTTC. Its translation is CASTKGDPTNYGYTF.